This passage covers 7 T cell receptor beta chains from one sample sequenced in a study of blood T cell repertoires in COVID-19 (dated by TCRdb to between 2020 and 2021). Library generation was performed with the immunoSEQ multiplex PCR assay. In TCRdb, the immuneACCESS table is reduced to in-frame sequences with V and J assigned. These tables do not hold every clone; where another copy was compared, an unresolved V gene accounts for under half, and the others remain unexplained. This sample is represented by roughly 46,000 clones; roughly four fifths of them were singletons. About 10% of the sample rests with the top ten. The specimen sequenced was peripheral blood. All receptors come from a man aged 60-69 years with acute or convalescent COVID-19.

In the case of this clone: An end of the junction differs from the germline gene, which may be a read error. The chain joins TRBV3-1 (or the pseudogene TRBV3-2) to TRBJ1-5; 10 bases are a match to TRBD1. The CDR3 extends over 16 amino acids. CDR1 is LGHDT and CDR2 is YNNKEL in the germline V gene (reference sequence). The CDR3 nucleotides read TGTGCCGGCAGCCGAGGACAGGGGGTTAGCAATCAGCCCCAGCATTTT. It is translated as CAGSRGQGVSNQPQHF.

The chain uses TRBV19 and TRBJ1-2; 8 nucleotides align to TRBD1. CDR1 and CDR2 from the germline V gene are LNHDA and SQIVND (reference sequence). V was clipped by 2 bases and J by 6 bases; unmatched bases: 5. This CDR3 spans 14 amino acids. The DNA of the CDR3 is TGTGCCAGTAGTATAATCGGACAGGGAAATGGCTACACCTTC. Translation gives CASSIIGQGNGYTF.

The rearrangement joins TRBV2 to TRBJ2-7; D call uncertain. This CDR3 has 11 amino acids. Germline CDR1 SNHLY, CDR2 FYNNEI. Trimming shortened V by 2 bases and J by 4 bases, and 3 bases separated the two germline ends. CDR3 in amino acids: CASSELYEQYF. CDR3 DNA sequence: TGTGCCAGCAGTGAATTATACGAGCAGTACTTC.

The CDR3 sequence: CASSPWKGDAGTEAFF. The CDR3 DNA reads TGTGCCAGCTCACCATGGAAAGGGGACGCGGGGACTGAAGCTTTCTTT. The chain is built from TRBV18 and TRBJ1-1; D possibly corresponds to TRBD1 (5 bases). The CDR3 length is 16 residues. Trimming removed 2 bases from V and 5 bases from J, with 18 bases in between. CDR1 is KGHSH, CDR2 LQKENI, per germline.

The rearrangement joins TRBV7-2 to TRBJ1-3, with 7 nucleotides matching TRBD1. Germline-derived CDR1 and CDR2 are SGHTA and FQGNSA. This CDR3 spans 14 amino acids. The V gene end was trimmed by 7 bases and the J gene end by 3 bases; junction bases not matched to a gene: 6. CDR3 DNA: TGTGCCAGCACCTCGACAGGGCTTGGAAACACCATATATTTT. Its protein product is CASTSTGLGNTIYF.

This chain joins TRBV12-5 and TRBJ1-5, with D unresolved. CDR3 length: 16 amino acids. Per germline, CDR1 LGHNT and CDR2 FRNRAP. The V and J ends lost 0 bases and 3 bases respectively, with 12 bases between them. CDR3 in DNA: TGTGCTAGTGGTTTGGTAGCCGGAGCCCCCAATCAGCCCCAGCATTTT. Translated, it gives CASGLVAGAPNQPQHF.

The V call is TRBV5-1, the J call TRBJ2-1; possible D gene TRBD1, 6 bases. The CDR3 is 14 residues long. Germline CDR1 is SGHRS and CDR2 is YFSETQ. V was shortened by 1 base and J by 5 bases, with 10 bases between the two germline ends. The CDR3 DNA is TGCGCCAGCAGCTTGTGGGGGCGGAACAATGAGCAGTTCTTC. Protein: CASSLWGRNNEQFF.